This T cell receptor (beta chain) comes out of a study of T-cell reconstitution after alpha-beta-depleted transplantation in children. Unique molecular identifiers were incorporated during preparation of the TCRbeta library. TCRdb ran MiXCR on the PCR reads and lists one entry per CDR3 protein. The table lists about 600,000 distinct CDR3 sequences, more than 20% of them singletons, with 13% to 15% in the top ten. Ten or more counts support this clonotype. The V gene lost 4 bases and the J gene lost 1 base, with 7 bases spanning the gap. CDR3 length: 12 amino acids. The germline gives CDR1 SQVTM, CDR2 ANQGSEA.

This TCR came from a boy younger than two who had a stem cell transplant for acute myeloid leukemia, so the T cells may come from the graft donor. The specimen was PBMCs, mostly from graft donor cells, collected 360 days after TCRalphabeta/CD19-depleted stem cell transplant. V gene TRBV29-1 combines with J gene TRBJ2-5; D not resolved. This chain's CDR3 is CSVAASQETQYF. CDR3 sequence (DNA): TGCAGCGTTGCCGCCAGCCAAGAGACCCAGTACTTC.